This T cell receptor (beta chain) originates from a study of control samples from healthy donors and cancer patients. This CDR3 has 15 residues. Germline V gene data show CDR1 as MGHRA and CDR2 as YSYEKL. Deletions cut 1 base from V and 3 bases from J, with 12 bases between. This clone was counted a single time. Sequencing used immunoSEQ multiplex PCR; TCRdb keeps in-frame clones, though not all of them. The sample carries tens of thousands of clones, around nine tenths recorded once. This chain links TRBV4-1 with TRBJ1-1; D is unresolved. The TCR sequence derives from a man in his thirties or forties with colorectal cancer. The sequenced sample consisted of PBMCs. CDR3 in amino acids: CASSQGAGLDTEAFF. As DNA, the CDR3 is TGCGCCAGCAGCCAAGGTGCTGGATTGGACACTGAAGCTTTCTTT.